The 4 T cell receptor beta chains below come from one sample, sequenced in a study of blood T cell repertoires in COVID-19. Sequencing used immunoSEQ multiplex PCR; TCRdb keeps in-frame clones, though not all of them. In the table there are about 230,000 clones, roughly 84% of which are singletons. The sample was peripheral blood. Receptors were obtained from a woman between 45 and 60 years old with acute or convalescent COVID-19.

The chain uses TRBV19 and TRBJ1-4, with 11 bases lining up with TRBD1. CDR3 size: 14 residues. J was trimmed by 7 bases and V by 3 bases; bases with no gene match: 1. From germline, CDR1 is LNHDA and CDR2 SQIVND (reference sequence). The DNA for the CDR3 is TGTGCCAGTAGTATCGGGACAGGGGGTGAAAAACTGTTTTTT. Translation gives CASSIGTGGEKLFF.

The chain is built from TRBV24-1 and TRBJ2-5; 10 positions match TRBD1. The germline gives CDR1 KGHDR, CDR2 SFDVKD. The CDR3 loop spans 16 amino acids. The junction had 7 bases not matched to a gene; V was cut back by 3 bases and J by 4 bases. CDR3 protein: CATSDGYRDRGETQYF. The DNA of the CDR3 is TGTGCCACCAGTGATGGTTACCGGGACAGGGGAGAGACCCAGTACTTC.

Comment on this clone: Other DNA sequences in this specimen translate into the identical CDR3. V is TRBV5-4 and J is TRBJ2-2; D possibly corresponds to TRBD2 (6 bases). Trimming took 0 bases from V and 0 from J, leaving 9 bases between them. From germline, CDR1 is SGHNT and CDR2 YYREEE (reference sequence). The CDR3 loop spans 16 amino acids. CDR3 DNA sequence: TGTGCCAGCAGCTTGGGGCGGGGTGCGAACACCGGGGAGCTGTTTTTT. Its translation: CASSLGRGANTGELFF.

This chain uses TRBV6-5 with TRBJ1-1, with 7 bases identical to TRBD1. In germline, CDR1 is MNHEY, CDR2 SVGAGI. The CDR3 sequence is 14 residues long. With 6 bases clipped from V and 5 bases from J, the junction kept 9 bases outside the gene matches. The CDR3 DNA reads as TGTGCCAGCAGCACGGGACAGAGAAGTACTGAAGCTTTCTTT. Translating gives CASSTGQRSTEAFF.